The 8 T cell receptor beta chains given below trace back to one sample, sequenced in a study of blood T cell repertoires in COVID-19. Clones were read by immunoSEQ multiplex PCR, and TCRdb kept only the in-frame ones, dropping some. The table lists about 230,000 clones, 70% to 90% of them singletons, with approximately 2.5% in the top ten. The source material was PBMCs or T cells enriched from blood (not recorded which). These receptors all stem from a woman between 40 and 55 years old with acute COVID-19.

The V gene is TRBV5-1, the J gene TRBJ2-1, with 13 nucleotides matching TRBD2. The V gene end was trimmed by 1 base and the J gene end by 7 bases; junction bases not matched to a gene: 5. Germline V lookup: CDR1 SGHRS, CDR2 YFSETQ. This CDR3 is 16 amino acids long. The CDR3 sequence is CASSLRLAGGINEQFF. The CDR3, as DNA: TGCGCCAGCAGCTTGCGACTAGCGGGGGGCATTAATGAGCAGTTCTTC.

The V call is TRBV5-4, the J call TRBJ2-1; D unresolved. The V gene's germline CDR1 is SGHNT and CDR2 YYREEE (reference sequence). The CDR3 spans 15 residues. Trimming took off 2 bases at V and 2 bases at J, with 11 bases between the two ends. CDR3 coding DNA: TGTGCCAGCAGCTTCGGAGTACTGGCCTACAATGAGCAGTTCTTC. Residues: CASSFGVLAYNEQFF.

The genes are TRBV30 and TRBJ1-1; D remains unclear. The CDR3 has 15 amino acids. V lost 2 bases and J lost 4, with 17 bases in between. The V gene's germline CDR1 is GTSNPN and CDR2 SVGIG (reference sequence). The CDR3 coding sequence is TGTGCCTGGAGTAAAGCAATAGGACGGGGCACTGAAGCTTTCTTT. This codes for CAWSKAIGRGTEAFF.

V and J are TRBV9 and TRBJ2-7; D remains ambiguous. This CDR3 is built from 15 residues. Per germline, CDR1 SGDLS and CDR2 YYNGEE. V lost 4 bases, J lost 0 bases, and 14 bases lay in between. The CDR3 region is CASSPHEESSYEQYF. CDR3 sequence (DNA): TGTGCCAGCAGCCCCCACGAGGAAAGCTCCTACGAGCAGTACTTC.

This chain uses TRBV24-1 with TRBJ1-1; possibly TRBD1 for D (6 bases). The CDR3 is 12 residues long. Germline CDR1 and CDR2: KGHDR and SFDVKD. V shed 3 bases and J shed 11 bases, with 12 bases lying between them. In DNA, the CDR3 is TGTGCCACCAGTGATCGGGAGGGGGAGGCTTTCTTT. Translating gives CATSDREGEAFF.

Notes on this clone: Germline and junction disagree at one end, which may indicate a read error. The V gene is TRBV6-5, the J gene TRBJ2-7, with 7 bases lining up with TRBD1. The CDR3 covers 13 residues. CDR1 MNHEY and CDR2 SVGAGI come from the germline V gene. CDR3 region: CASSPLRDRFMDF. CDR3 coding DNA: TGTGCCAGCAGTCCCCTCCGGGACAGATTCATGGACTTC.

The chain couples TRBV11-2 to TRBJ2-7, with TRBD1 identical over 7 bases. CDR1 SGHAT and CDR2 FQNNGV come from the germline V gene. This CDR3 region has 16 residues. V was clipped by 0 bases and J by 1 base; unmatched bases: 6. CDR3 sequence: CASSLDPRQGSYEQYV. In DNA, the CDR3 is TGTGCCAGCAGCTTAGATCCGAGACAGGGATCCTACGAGCAGTACGTC.

The CDR3 spells CAWSIPGVDNSPLHF. CDR3 nucleotide sequence: TGTGCCTGGAGTATCCCAGGGGTTGATAATTCACCCCTCCACTTT. The chain recombines TRBV30 with TRBJ1-6; D may be TRBD1 (6 bases). Germline V gives CDR1 GTSNPN, CDR2 SVGIG (reference sequence). Trimming cost V 2 bases and J 5 bases, with 13 bases left between them. The CDR3 spans 15 residues.